This T cell receptor beta chain derives from a study of shared T cell receptors in the human thymus. Germline V lookup: CDR1 MDHEN, CDR2 SYDVKM. With 5 bases removed from V and 7 bases from J, the gap between germline ends came to 24 bases. This CDR3 is 17 amino acids long. Profiled with immunoSEQ multiplex PCR; TCRdb holds only in-frame clones, not every one. The sample comprises about 540,000 clones, about 80% of which are singletons, and 0.013% rests with the top ten. This same sample was also part of a study on human thymus T cells. That work states: Corrective cardiac operations yielded the resected thymus tissue. V and J genes seemed to be used with bias in thymic and blood repertoires. Thymic repertoires from unrelated individuals overlapped highly, related research reported.

The chain couples TRBV28 to TRBJ1-5; TRBD1 is a possible D gene (5 bases). The receptor was derived from a boy in the first two years of life with a congenital heart defect. Sequenced sample: thymocytes. For the CDR3, the DNA is TGTGCCAGCAGTCCTATTTCGGGGGTCTTCGAAAGGCAGCCCCAGCATTTT. It encodes CASSPISGVFERQPQHF.